This T cell receptor beta chain originates from a study of graft-versus-host responses after intestinal transplantation. Study summary: Recipients were given multivisceral, liver-intestinal, or isolated intestinal transplants. Anti-thymocyte globulin induction, then tacrolimus and steroids for about 3 years, went to all recipients. Study results and caveats: Ileal or blood samples showed some GvH clones first, and such clones were also found in recipient marrow.

Measured with immunoSEQ multiplex PCR; TCRdb has only the in-frame clones, and not every one. The sample contains approximately 77,000 clones, approximately 90% of which appear only once. On this clone: The antigen is not known.

Trimming cost V 0 bases and J 0 bases, with 6 bases left between them. The CDR3 length is 14 residues. Per the germline V gene, CDR1 is MNHEY and CDR2 is SVGAGI. This clonotype was obtained from a human patient who received an intestinal transplant, so some T cells may come from the graft donor. The sample here was PBMCs, taken 98 days after intestinal transplantation. This sequence joins TRBV6-5 and TRBJ2-7; D not certain. In DNA, the CDR3 is TGTGCCAGCAGTTACTCGGGCAGCTCCTACGAGCAGTACTTC. Encoded protein: CASSYSGSSYEQYF.